These T cell receptor beta chains were read from a single sample in a study of regulatory and conventional T cells in RAG deficiency. Here immunoSEQ multiplex PCR was the method, and the copy in TCRdb shows in-frame clones only, minus some. The sample carries 34,000 or so clones, around 89% recorded once. These data were also filed under a second study, of regulatory T cells.

The source material was CD8+ T cells sorted from blood. All receptors come from a human donor in good health. The CDR3 runs from the conserved cysteine through the conserved F or W. D genes are given only for firm matches.

.	TRBV6-5	TRBJ1-1	CASKRGARGTEAFF	TGTGCCAGCAAGAGAGGTGCGCGGGGCACTGAAGCTTTCTTT
.	TRBV25-1	TRBJ1-2	CASSEFPQGYTF	TGTGCCAGCAGTGAATTCCCTCAGGGCTACACCTTC
.	TRBV20-1	TRBJ2-1	CSAKLAYEQFF	TGCAGTGCTAAGCTAGCCTATGAGCAGTTCTTC
.	TRBV29-1	TRBJ2-7	CSVEGAGGYEQYF	TGCAGCGTTGAGGGTGCCGGGGGCTACGAGCAGTACTTC
.	TRBV2	TRBJ2-7	CASSEGAAGFTYEQYF	TGTGCCAGCAGTGAAGGGGCGGCAGGGTTCACCTACGAGCAGTACTTC
.	TRBV25-1	TRBJ2-7	CASSDRGYEQYF	TGTGCCAGCAGTGACAGGGGCTACGAGCAGTACTTC
.	TRBV6-5	TRBJ1-1	CASKRREAVTEAFF	TGTGCCAGCAAGAGACGAGAAGCGGTCACTGAAGCTTTCTTT
.	TRBV6-5	TRBJ1-5	CASSSSGAGQPQHF	TGTGCCAGCAGTTCCTCGGGGGCGGGTCAGCCCCAGCATTTT
.	TRBV7-8	TRBJ1-3	CASSQGASGNTIYF	TGTGCCAGCAGCCAGGGAGCCTCTGGAAACACCATATATTTT
.	TRBV10-2	TRBJ1-3	CASRIRDFDTIYF	TGCGCCAGCAGAATTCGGGATTTCGACACCATATATTTT
.	TRBV6-4	TRBJ2-3	CASSAQTGGTDTQYF	TGTGCCAGCAGTGCCCAAACGGGAGGCACAGATACGCAGTATTTT
.	TRBV6-5	TRBJ2-7	CASSYSSSGNAQF	TGTGCCAGCAGTTACTCGAGTAGCGGCAACGCCCAGTTC
.	TRBV28	TRBJ2-7	CASRRPGQNYEQYF	TGTGCCAGCAGGCGCCCCGGACAAAACTACGAGCAGTACTTC
.	TRBV16	TRBJ1-2	CASSQLNGYTF	TGTGCCAGCAGTCAATTAAATGGCTACACCTTC
TRBD1	TRBV29-1	TRBJ2-5	CSVGDRGRGETQYF	TGCAGCGTAGGGGACAGGGGGCGCGGGGAGACCCAGTACTTC
.	TRBV5-1	TRBJ2-1	CASSSQSSDEQFF	TGCGCCAGCAGCTCCCAAAGTAGTGATGAGCAGTTCTTC
.	TRBV19	TRBJ2-1	CASSIQESRGRDEQFF	TGTGCCAGTAGTATTCAGGAGTCCAGGGGCCGTGATGAGCAGTTCTTC
TRBD1	TRBV6-1	TRBJ1-6	CASSLGTGESPLHF	TGTGCCAGCAGCCTCGGGACAGGGGAGTCACCCCTCCACTTT
.	TRBV2	TRBJ1-2	CASSEQSYNYGYTF	TGTGCCAGCAGTGAACAGAGTTATAACTATGGCTACACCTTC
.	TRBV14	TRBJ2-7	CASSEGGTASYEQYF	TGTGCCAGCAGCGAGGGGGGGACAGCCTCTTACGAGCAGTACTTC
.	TRBV29-1	TRBJ2-1	CSAQRDNYNEQFF	TGCAGCGCCCAGAGGGACAACTACAATGAGCAGTTCTTC
.	TRBV7-9	TRBJ2-5	CASSLGGAQETQYF	TGTGCCAGCAGCTTAGGGGGGGCCCAAGAGACCCAGTACTTC
TRBD2	TRBV15	TRBJ2-5	CATSKGLAGEETQYF	TGTGCCACCAGCAAAGGGTTAGCGGGGGAAGAGACCCAGTACTTC
.	TRBV28	TRBJ2-7	CASSLTGTGLYEQYF	TGTGCCAGCAGTTTAACGGGTACAGGACTCTACGAGCAGTACTTC
.	TRBV2	TRBJ2-7	CASSELRGGGPYEQYF	TGTGCCAGCAGTGAACTTCGCGGCGGCGGACCCTACGAGCAGTACTTC
TRBD2	TRBV7-3	TRBJ2-2	CASGRENTGELFF	TGTGCCAGCGGGAGGGAGAACACCGGGGAGCTGTTTTTT
.	TRBV15	TRBJ2-3	CATSRVVTFTDTQYF	TGTGCCACCAGCAGAGTCGTTACTTTCACAGATACGCAGTATTTT
TRBD1	TRBV19	TRBJ2-6	CASSVNLGTGGPLSGANVLTF	TGTGCCAGTAGTGTAAACCTAGGGACAGGGGGACCTCTCTCTGGGGCCAACGTCCTGACTTTC
.	TRBV7-9	TRBJ1-2	CASRPLLGVHGYTF	TGTGCCAGCAGGCCCCTCCTCGGGGTCCATGGCTACACCTTC
TRBD2	TRBV11-3	TRBJ2-1	CASGRGGPDNEQFF	TGTGCCAGCGGCCGCGGGGGGCCCGACAATGAGCAGTTCTTC
.	TRBV27	TRBJ2-3	CASSLMGSRTDTQYF	TGTGCCAGCAGTTTAATGGGCAGCCGCACAGATACGCAGTATTTT
.	TRBV15	TRBJ1-2	CATSRDRGGREYGYTF	TGTGCCACCAGCAGAGATCGTGGGGGGCGCGAATATGGCTACACCTTC
TRBD1	TRBV5-8	TRBJ1-1	CASSWDRDTEAFF	TGTGCCAGCAGCTGGGACAGGGACACTGAAGCTTTCTTT
.	TRBV20-1	TRBJ2-7	CSADLISEQYF	TGCAGTGCCGACCTAATAAGCGAGCAGTACTTC
.	TRBV2	TRBJ2-7	CASSFSSYEQYF	TGTGCCAGCAGTTTTAGCTCCTACGAGCAGTACTTC
.	TRBV19	TRBJ2-1	CASSISTSYNEQFF	TGTGCCAGTAGTATTTCGACTAGCTACAATGAGCAGTTCTTC
.	TRBV6-5	TRBJ1-5	CASSFGYPSSNQPQHF	TGTGCCAGCAGTTTTGGGTACCCATCTAGCAATCAGCCCCAGCATTTT